Presented here are 14 T cell receptor beta chains from one specimen sequenced in a study of regulatory T cells in long-lasting Graves disease. Relying on iRepertoire HTBI primers and Arm-PCR of CDR3 regions, the team built TCR beta libraries. TCRdb called the multiplex PCR reads again in MiXCR, with one record for every CDR3 protein. Here the sample spans 510,000 or so distinct CDR3 sequences, approximately 12% being singletons. Regarding time point: newly diagnosed GD, antithyroid drugs for less than 3 months. With RNA extracted from PBMCs as input, the TCR library was made. Separately, the same data were catalogued under a study of T cells in Graves' hyperthyroidism and ophthalmopathy.

This specimen was peripheral blood mononuclear cells (PBMCs), taken at new diagnosis, from a patient treated with antithyroid drugs. These receptors were collected from a woman in her 30s with Graves disease.

The chain joins TRBV7-9 to TRBJ1-1; weak D call: TRBD1 (5 bases). Trimming removed 1 base from V and 1 base from J, with 10 bases in between. Germline-derived CDR1 and CDR2 are SEHNR and FQNEAQ (reference sequence). CDR3 length: 15 amino acids. The CDR3 nucleotides read TGTGCCAGCAGCTTAGTGGGGCTGGCGAACACTGAAGCTTTCTTT. Translation gives CASSLVGLANTEAFF.

This clonotype was detected ten times or more. The chain joins TRBV9 to TRBJ2-3; D uncertain. This CDR3 has 15 amino acids. The ends were cut back, 4 bases at V and 3 bases at J, with 15 bases in the middle. The germline V gene has CDR1 SGDLS and CDR2 YYNGEE. The chain's CDR3 is CASSSLGLGTDTQYF. In nucleotides, the CDR3 is TGTGCCAGCAGCTCGTTAGGGCTTGGGACAGATACGCAGTATTTT. Looking up the rest from reference TRBV9 and TRBJ2-3 gives the full variable domain: DSGVTQTPKHLITATGQRVTLRCSPRSGDLSVYWYQQSLDQGLQFLIQYYNGEERAKGNILERFSAQQFPDLHSELNLSSLELGDSALYFCASSSLGLGTDTQYFGPGTRLTVL.

The table lists this clonotype with many counts. The rearrangement links TRBV11-2 to TRBJ2-3; no reliable D call. V lost 3 bases and J lost 4, with 5 bases in between. The CDR3 has 12 residues. Germline-derived CDR1 and CDR2 are SGHAT and FQNNGV. The CDR3 sequence: CASSFNADTQYF. The CDR3 nucleotides are TGTGCCAGCAGCTTCAATGCAGATACGCAGTATTTT.

This clonotype was found many times. The CDR3 coding sequence is TGTGCCAGCAGTTATTCAGGGAGGCCTGAAGCTTTCTTT. Its translation: CASSYSGRPEAFF. V and J are TRBV6-2 or TRBV6-3 and TRBJ1-1, with D possibly being TRBD1 (5 bases). The length of the CDR3 is 13 residues. Germline lookup yields CDR1 MNHEY and CDR2 SVGEGT. The V gene lost 3 bases and the J gene lost 6 bases, with 11 bases spanning the gap.

This clonotype was picked up many times. The V and J genes are TRBV6-1 and TRBJ2-7; D may be TRBD1 or TRBD2 (5 bases each). The germline V and J ends were trimmed by 6 bases and 3 bases, with 12 bases remaining between them. CDR3 size: 13 residues. Germline CDR1 is MNHNS and CDR2 is SASEGT. The CDR3 loop is CASRRDGFYEQYF. CDR3 coding DNA: TGTGCCAGCAGACGGGACGGATTCTACGAGCAGTACTTC.

This clonotype occurred many times. This sequence joins TRBV6-1 and TRBJ2-5, with TRBD1 identical over 7 bases. This CDR3 is 13 amino acids long. V was clipped by 8 bases and J by 3 bases; unmatched bases: 6. CDR1 and CDR2 (germline): MNHNS, SASEGT. CDR3 nucleotides: TGTGCCAGCCAAACCACAGGGGAAGAGACCCAGTACTTC. Translated: CASQTTGEETQYF.

This clonotype has a count of ten or more. The chain carries TRBV12-3 or TRBV12-4 and TRBJ2-1, with D possibly TRBD2 on 6 matching bases. Between the trimmed V and J ends, which lost 6 bases and 1 base, there was a span of 13 bases. The CDR3 is 15 amino acids. The DNA of the CDR3 is TGTGCCAGCAGGGAAGCTAGCGCTTCCTACAATGAGCAGTTCTTC. Amino acid sequence: CASREASASYNEQFF.

As to this clonotype: This may be a read error: a much more frequent sequence differs by one nucleotide. This likely comes from a read error, as the CDR3 has no conserved phenylalanine or tryptophan at its end. The J gene is TRBJ1-1, the V gene TRBV20-1; perhaps TRBD1 as D (5 bases). This CDR3 contains 14 residues. V was cut by 1 base and J by 3 bases, with 12 bases left in between. The germline CDR1 and CDR2 sequences are DFQATT and SNEGSKA (reference sequence). CDR3 in amino acids: CSARGRGWDTEAFL. DNA for the CDR3: TGCAGTGCTAGAGGCCGGGGGTGGGACACTGAAGCTTTCCTT.

This clonotype has ten or more counts. The V and J genes are TRBV30 and TRBJ2-5; no clear D. Germline CDR1 GTSNPN, CDR2 SVGIG (reference sequence). This CDR3 comprises 13 residues. V was cut by 0 bases and J by 4 bases, with 9 bases left in between. For the CDR3, the DNA is TGTGCCTGGAGTGTTTATGATCGAGAGACCCAGTACTTC. Translation: CAWSVYDRETQYF.

This clonotype was detected many times. This rearrangement joins TRBV2 to TRBJ2-1; tentatively, D is TRBD2 (7 bases). Germline CDR1 and CDR2: SNHLY and FYNNEI. The CDR3 length is 16 residues. The ends were cut back, 6 bases at V and 5 bases at J, with 20 bases in the middle. CDR3 protein: CASSPRQPGGHNEQFF. CDR3 nucleotides: TGTGCCAGCAGCCCCCGACAGCCGGGGGGCCACAATGAGCAGTTCTTC.

This clonotype came up many times. The V call is TRBV2, the J call TRBJ2-7; D ambiguous. Trimming removed 10 bases from V and 1 base from J, with 17 bases in between. CDR3 length: 14 residues. Looked up from germline, CDR1 is SNHLY and CDR2 is FYNNEI. DNA of the CDR3: TGTGCCACCCAGTCAGGACCAAGGTCCTACGAGCAGTACTTC. It codes for CATQSGPRSYEQYF.

This clonotype was picked up many times. V usage is TRBV6-1 and J usage is TRBJ1-5, with a possible D match to TRBD1 (5 bases). This CDR3 has 16 amino acids. The V gene lost 5 bases and the J gene lost 9 bases, with 23 bases spanning the gap. Per the germline V gene, CDR1 is MNHNS and CDR2 is SASEGT. The CDR3 nucleotides are TGTGCCAGCAGTCGCCGTCCGGGACGGGGGATCAGGCCCCAGCATTTT. Translating gives CASSRRPGRGIRPQHF.

This clonotype was seen at least ten times. V is TRBV2 and J is TRBJ1-2, with 9 bases that match TRBD1. V lost 6 bases to trimming and J lost 12 bases; unmatched junction nucleotides: 11. CDR3 length equals 13 residues. CDR1 SNHLY and CDR2 FYNNEI come from the germline V gene. The CDR3 reads CASRGAGQGLNTF. In nucleotides, the CDR3 is TGTGCCAGCAGGGGGGCGGGACAGGGACTAAACACCTTC.

The chain couples TRBV3-1 to TRBJ2-1; 8 bases are a match to TRBD2. CDR1 is LGHDT and CDR2 is YNNKEL in the germline V gene (reference sequence). V lost 3 bases to trimming and J lost 8 bases; unmatched junction nucleotides: 15. The CDR3 has 17 residues. CDR3 DNA sequence: TGTGCCAGCAGCCATAGTTCCCCGGCGGGAGGTTGGGATGAGCAGTTCTTC. Translated: CASSHSSPAGGWDEQFF.